The T cell receptor beta chain under discussion was sequenced for a study of T cells in Graves' hyperthyroidism and ophthalmopathy. Amplified TCR beta CDR3 regions came from RNA transcripts. The study used the HTBI primer set for a first-round RT-PCR of the TCR CDR3. Via MiXCR, TCRdb re-called the multiplex PCR reads, giving one row per CDR3 protein. The sample consists of roughly 98,000 distinct CDR3 sequences, approximately 39% of them appearing once. This clonotype was counted at least ten times. The clonotype originates from a woman in her twenties or thirties with Graves' hyperthyroidism. The sample taken for sequencing was peripheral blood or thyroid tissue (not recorded which).

The CDR3 region is CASSLHPYEQYF. The CDR3 DNA reads as TGTGCCAGCAGCCTTCACCCCTACGAGCAGTACTTC. The V call is TRBV4-2, the J call TRBJ2-7; D call uncertain. The germline CDR1 and CDR2 sequences are LGHNA and YNFKEQ. V was clipped by 4 bases and J by 2 bases, with 6 bases between them. The length of the CDR3 is 12 residues.